This T cell receptor (beta chain) was captured by sequencing in a study of CD8 T cells in ankylosing spondylitis. Whole-study results and caveats: Clones linked with disease were CD8+ and fairly uncommon in the peripheral blood. A TCR beta motif of roughly 8 highly homologous variants appeared characteristic of ankylosing spondylitis blood.

With respect to this clonotype: Its antigen is unknown.

TCRdb itself ran the 5' RACE reads through MiXCR, one entry per CDR3 protein. The sample has over 95,000 distinct CDR3 sequences; roughly 8.3% are singletons. Specimen: blood, either unsorted or a sorted T cell fraction (not recorded which). This sequence originates from a male donor with ankylosing spondylitis or in good health (not recorded which).

The CDR3 DNA follows: TGTGCCAGCAGCCGGGTGGCGGGAGGAGAGACCCAGTACTTC. Its protein product is CASSRVAGGETQYF. This chain uses TRBV11-2 with TRBJ2-5, with 8 bases identical to TRBD2. CDR1 is SGHAT and CDR2 is FQNNGV in the germline V gene. Trimming removed 5 bases from V and 4 bases from J; junction bases left unmatched: 6. There are 14 residues in the CDR3.